The clone carrying this T cell receptor beta chain was seen once. Antigen: not known. This sample is drawn from a study of T cell responses to AZD1222 COVID-19 vaccine. General study results and limits: Unmutated variant regions reportedly attract nearly half of all spike-specific TCRs.

Pooled samples include second doses given at about 4 or 12 weeks. Profiling relied on immunoSEQ multiplex PCR, and the TCRdb table lists in-frame clones only, not all of them. Among more than 70,000 clones, around 93% were seen once, and the ten largest hold around 30%. V gave up 1 base and J gave up 5 bases, with 12 bases separating them. Germline CDR1 is SGHTA and CDR2 is FQGNSA. The CDR3 spans 15 residues. This sequence originates from an adult who received the AZD1222 COVID-19 vaccine. The chain links TRBV7-2 to TRBJ2-1; no clear D. Material: peripheral blood, obtained 28 days after the second AZD1222 dose. The CDR3 sequence is CASSLVFLRNNEQFF. In nucleotides, the CDR3 is TGTGCCAGCAGCTTAGTATTTCTGCGGAACAATGAGCAGTTCTTC. Combining the CDR3 with reference TRBV7-2 and TRBJ2-1 gives the whole variable domain GAGVSQSPSNKVTEKGKDVELRCDPISGHTALYWYRQSLGQGLEFLIYFQGNSAPDKSGLPSDRFSAERTGGSVSTLTIQRTQQEDSAVYLCASSLVFLRNNEQFFGPGTRLTVL.